Below are 8 T cell receptor beta chains sequenced from a single sample in a study of blood T cell repertoires in COVID-19. Sequencing used immunoSEQ multiplex PCR; TCRdb keeps in-frame clones, though not all of them. The sample has about 250,000 clones, roughly nine tenths seen once. Sequenced material: PBMCs or T cells enriched from blood (not recorded which). The receptors originated from a woman aged 25 to 39 with acute COVID-19.

In this sample, this clone turned up a few times. The V call is TRBV5-1, the J call TRBJ2-7; 12 bases fit TRBD1. Germline trimming cut 0 bases from V and 3 bases from J; bases unmatched to any gene: 10. Germline loops: CDR1 SGHRS, CDR2 YFSETQ. This CDR3 is built from 18 residues. In nucleotides, the CDR3 is TGCGCCAGCAGCTTGGAGGGACAGGGGGCGCGGGGGCTCTACGAGCAGTACTTC. Encoded protein: CASSLEGQGARGLYEQYF.

The chain joins TRBV11-1 to TRBJ1-3, with D uncertain. CDR3 length: 14 amino acids. The germline CDR1 and CDR2 sequences are SGHAT and FQDESV (reference sequence). Deletions cut 3 bases from V and 2 bases from J, with 8 bases between. The CDR3 protein is CASSFGRPGNTIYF. For the CDR3, the DNA is TGTGCCAGCAGCTTCGGCAGGCCTGGAAACACCATATATTTT.

This clone came up a few times. The rearrangement joins TRBV28 to TRBJ2-4; TRBD1 agrees at 10 bases. The germline CDR1 and CDR2 sequences are MDHEN and SYDVKM. CDR3 length: 18 residues. With 2 bases clipped from V and 0 bases from J, the junction kept 7 bases outside the gene matches. CDR3 protein: CASSLTPGQGLAKNIQYF. CDR3 coding DNA: TGTGCCAGCAGTTTAACTCCGGGACAGGGGCTAGCCAAAAACATTCAGTACTTC.

The rearrangement joins TRBV28 to TRBJ1-3; D not resolved. Deletions cut 1 base from V and 3 bases from J, with 7 bases between. CDR1 is MDHEN, CDR2 SYDVKM, per germline. The CDR3 has 14 amino acids. CDR3 in amino acids: CASSLLADGNTIYF. The CDR3 nucleotides are TGTGCCAGCAGTTTATTAGCGGATGGAAACACCATATATTTT.

This clone showed up just a few times. The chain couples TRBV2 to TRBJ1-6; D perhaps matches TRBD1 (5 bases). The germline V and J ends were trimmed by 2 bases and 8 bases, with 13 bases remaining between them. CDR3 length: 15 residues. In germline, CDR1 is SNHLY, CDR2 FYNNEI. For the CDR3, the DNA is TGTGCCAGCAGTGAAACGGGAGCAGGGTATTCACCCCTCCACTTT. Translation gives CASSETGAGYSPLHF. Full variable domain (remainder filled in from reference TRBV2 and TRBJ1-6): EPEVTQTPSHQVTQMGQEVILRCVPISNHLYFYWYRQILGQKVEFLVSFYNNEISEKSEIFDDQFSVERPDGSNFTLKIRSTKLEDSAMYFCASSETGAGYSPLHFGNGTRLTVT.

This clone has a single count. This chain joins TRBV7-2 and TRBJ2-5, with 8 bases fitting TRBD2. CDR3 length: 14 amino acids. V was clipped by 1 base and J by 8 bases; unmatched bases: 6. Germline CDR1 is SGHTA and CDR2 is FQGNSA. The CDR3 DNA reads as TGTGCCAGCAGCTTAGGCCCGACTAGCGCCACCCAGTACTTC. This encodes CASSLGPTSATQYF.

This chain uses TRBV5-1 with TRBJ1-6; TRBD1 is a possible D gene (5 bases). Trimming pared 0 bases from V and 7 bases from J, leaving 14 bases between. This CDR3 contains 16 residues. Germline V gene data show CDR1 as SGHRS and CDR2 as YFSETQ. As DNA, the CDR3 is TGCGCCAGCAGCTTGGGTGGCAGGGTTTTCAATTCACCCCTCCACTTT. Translation: CASSLGGRVFNSPLHF. The whole variable domain, filled in from reference TRBV5-1 and TRBJ1-6, reads KAGVTQTPRYLIKTRGQQVTLSCSPISGHRSVSWYQQTPGQGLQFLFEYFSETQRNKGNFPGRFSGRQFSNSRSEMNVSTLELGDSALYLCASSLGGRVFNSPLHFGNGTRLTVT.

The V call is TRBV3-1 (or the pseudogene TRBV3-2), the J call TRBJ2-7; TRBD2 aligns across 7 bases. V was pared by 5 bases and J by 3 bases, with 10 bases of the junction left unmatched. In germline, CDR1 is LGHDT, CDR2 YNNKEL (reference sequence). The CDR3 has 15 amino acids. The CDR3, as DNA: TGTGCCAGCAGCGCTGCCGGGACTAAGGTCTACGAGCAGTACTTC. Translated, it gives CASSAAGTKVYEQYF.